These 20 T cell receptor beta chains originate from one sample sequenced in a study of blood T cell repertoires in COVID-19. Generated by immunoSEQ multiplex PCR, the TCRdb table keeps only in-frame clones and is missing some. Here the sample spans around 250,000 clones, approximately 88% being singletons. Sequenced input: PBMCs or T cells enriched from blood (not recorded which). These TCRs come from a woman in her thirties or forties with acute COVID-19.

The J gene is TRBJ1-2, the V gene TRBV5-1, with D perhaps matching TRBD1 (6 bases). The CDR3 spans 15 residues. Trimming removed 0 bases from V and 8 bases from J, with 17 bases in between. CDR1 and CDR2 from the germline V gene are SGHRS and YFSETQ. This CDR3 reads CASSLAAGAETGYTF. CDR3 nucleotides: TGCGCCAGCAGCTTGGCCGCGGGGGCCGAAACGGGCTACACCTTC.

The CDR3 protein is CASSETGNTGELFF. The CDR3 nucleotides read TGTGCCAGCAGTGAGACAGGGAACACCGGGGAGCTGTTTTTT. J is TRBJ2-2 and V is TRBV28; tentative D call: TRBD1 (6 bases). Per germline, CDR1 MDHEN and CDR2 SYDVKM. The CDR3 spans 14 residues. Trimming took 5 bases from V and 1 from J, leaving 8 bases between them.

This chain connects TRBV5-1 to TRBJ1-1, with D maybe TRBD1 (6 bases). V was shortened by 2 bases and J by 1 base, with 9 bases between the two germline ends. This CDR3 is built from 14 residues. Germline V lookup: CDR1 SGHRS, CDR2 YFSETQ. The CDR3 loop reads CASSLQGGNTEAFF. The CDR3 nucleotides read TGCGCCAGCAGCTTACAGGGCGGGAACACTGAAGCTTTCTTT.

The rearrangement joins TRBV29-1 to TRBJ2-3, with 12 nucleotides matching TRBD2. The CDR3 contains 18 residues. After removal of 7 bases from V and 2 bases from J, the junction contained 16 bases not matched to a gene. From germline, CDR1 is SQVTM and CDR2 ANQGSEA. CDR3 sequence reads: CSATNPTRLAGVTDTQYF. The CDR3 nucleotides read TGCAGCGCAACCAACCCCACGCGACTAGCGGGAGTCACAGATACGCAGTATTTT.

V usage is TRBV6-5 and J usage is TRBJ2-7; 12 nucleotides line up with TRBD2. From germline, CDR1 is MNHEY and CDR2 SVGAGI. The J segment lost 3 bases and the V segment lost 6 bases, leaving 6 bases of the junction unmatched. The CDR3 sequence is 15 residues long. CDR3 loop: CASRTSGRPDYEQYV. For the CDR3, the DNA is TGTGCCAGCAGAACTAGCGGGAGGCCAGACTACGAGCAGTACGTC.

The sample holds one count of this clone. The chain employs TRBV11-2 and TRBJ2-7; 9 bases line up with TRBD2. The germline gives CDR1 SGHAT, CDR2 FQNNGV. The CDR3 length is 16 residues. V lost 5 bases to trimming and J lost 3 bases; unmatched junction nucleotides: 11. The CDR3 DNA sequence: TGTGCCAGCAGCGCCCGGGTTAGCGGGAGCGTCTACGAGCAGTACTTC. This encodes CASSARVSGSVYEQYF.

The J gene is TRBJ1-5, the V gene TRBV10-3; maybe TRBD1 (5 bases). This CDR3 comprises 16 residues. V shed 6 bases and J shed 3 bases, with 18 bases lying between them. Germline CDR1 ENHRY, CDR2 SYGVKD. As DNA, the CDR3 is TGTGCCATCAGCAAAGACAGCCCCCGCACCAATCAGCCCCAGCATTTT. This sequence encodes CAISKDSPRTNQPQHF.

This chain connects TRBV19 to TRBJ2-3, with 9 bases fitting TRBD1. Losses at the gene ends were 5 bases for V and 3 bases for J; bases not matched to a gene: 9. Germline-derived CDR1 and CDR2 are LNHDA and SQIVND (reference sequence). This CDR3 is built from 16 residues. The CDR3 DNA follows: TGTGCCAGTAGTCCCCGTCTGGACAGGGGAACAGATACGCAGTATTTT. It encodes CASSPRLDRGTDTQYF.

This rearrangement joins TRBV14 to TRBJ1-1; 9 positions match TRBD1. The CDR3 is made up of 16 amino acids. Germline V gene lookup returns CDR1 SGHDN and CDR2 FVKESK. The V and J ends lost 5 bases and 11 bases, in that order; junction bases with no gene match: 18. The chain's CDR3 is CASSFHPWGIDRGAFF. DNA of the CDR3: TGTGCCAGCAGCTTTCACCCCTGGGGTATCGACAGGGGGGCTTTCTTT.

The chain is built from TRBV28 and TRBJ1-1, with D possibly being TRBD1 (5 bases). V was cut by 5 bases and J by 1 base, with 20 bases left in between. Germline V CDR1 and CDR2: MDHEN, SYDVKM. There are 17 residues in the CDR3. The CDR3 DNA is TGTGCCAGCAGTCGAGCCGGCGGGGGGTCAGGGAACACTGAAGCTTTCTTT. Encoded protein: CASSRAGGGSGNTEAFF.

The rearrangement joins TRBV10-3 to TRBJ2-1; 9 nucleotides agree with TRBD2. Trimming took 3 bases from V and 1 from J; bases not matched to a gene: 7. CDR3 length: 17 amino acids. CDR1 is ENHRY and CDR2 is SYGVKD in the germline V gene. DNA for the CDR3: TGTGCCATCAGTGAAGTGTTAGCGGGGGCATCCTACAATGAGCAGTTCTTC. Translated, it gives CAISEVLAGASYNEQFF.

The CDR3 DNA reads TGTGCCAGCAGTTCGCATCAGTCAAAGGGGGCCAACGTCCTGACTTTC. Protein product: CASSSHQSKGANVLTF. This chain links TRBV6-5 with TRBJ2-6; D ambiguous. The CDR3 runs to 16 residues. Germline CDR1 reads MNHEY; CDR2 reads SVGAGI. V gave up 4 bases and J gave up 4 bases, with 14 bases separating them.

This clone was seen just once. The V and J genes are TRBV28 and TRBJ2-3; 8 positions match TRBD1. This CDR3 contains 15 residues. Losses at the gene ends were 4 bases for V and 5 bases for J; bases not matched to a gene: 8. CDR1 is MDHEN, CDR2 SYDVKM, per germline. The CDR3 bases are TGTGCCAGCAGTTCCACAGGGGGAGGAAAAGATACGCAGTATTTT. Translation gives CASSSTGGGKDTQYF.

The V call is TRBV3-1 (or the pseudogene TRBV3-2), the J call TRBJ1-2; D not resolved. Germline values: CDR1 LGHDT, CDR2 YNNKEL (reference sequence). Trimming shortened V by 4 bases and J by 4 bases, and 19 bases separated the two germline ends. The CDR3 totals 16 residues. CDR3 protein: CASSLLTVNSPYGYTF. The CDR3 coding sequence is TGTGCCAGCAGCCTGCTTACAGTGAACAGTCCCTATGGCTACACCTTC.

The chain employs TRBV3-1 (or the pseudogene TRBV3-2) and TRBJ2-7; D remains unclear. Trimming took 1 base from V and 0 from J, leaving 7 bases between them. CDR1 and CDR2 (germline): LGHDT, YNNKEL (reference sequence). The CDR3 loop spans 14 amino acids. The CDR3 DNA reads TGTGCCAGCAGCCAAGTGCTTAGCTCCTACGAGCAGTACTTC. Its protein product is CASSQVLSSYEQYF.

CDR3 DNA: TGTGCCAGCGGCGGTGCAAACTATGGCTACACCTTC. It codes for CASGGANYGYTF. The rearrangement joins TRBV7-2 to TRBJ1-2, with D hard to call. V was pared by 8 bases and J by 2 bases, with 9 bases between. The CDR3 spans 12 residues. Germline V gene lookup returns CDR1 SGHTA and CDR2 FQGNSA.

The chain links TRBV10-3 to TRBJ2-1; D remains unclear. Trimming stripped 6 bases from V and 4 bases from J, with 13 bases between. Germline-derived CDR1 and CDR2 are ENHRY and SYGVKD. The CDR3 extends over 14 amino acids. The chain's CDR3 is CAISVASLYNEQFF. CDR3 coding DNA: TGTGCCATCAGCGTAGCATCACTTTACAATGAGCAGTTCTTC.

J is TRBJ1-1 and V is TRBV6-5; no firm D call. Germline lookup yields CDR1 MNHEY and CDR2 SVGAGI. The CDR3 contains 15 residues. With 2 bases removed from V and 4 bases from J, the gap between germline ends came to 14 bases. For the CDR3, the DNA is TGTGCCAGCAGTTACAACCGGGAGAGGACCACTGAAGCTTTCTTT. This codes for CASSYNRERTTEAFF.

This chain joins TRBV10-3 and TRBJ2-3, with a weak D call TRBD2 (5 bases). The CDR3 has 15 amino acids. The V gene's germline CDR1 is ENHRY and CDR2 SYGVKD. Trimming took off 4 bases at V and 3 bases at J, with 14 bases between the two ends. The CDR3 region has the DNA TGTGCCATCAGTGCCTCCGGAGGCGGTACAGATACGCAGTATTTT. Translated: CAISASGGGTDTQYF.

DNA for the CDR3: TGTGCCTGGAGCGTCGGATCTCCGGGGGGCTACACCTTC. Translating it yields CAWSVGSPGGYTF. The chain recombines TRBV30 with TRBJ1-2, with D unclear. This CDR3 contains 13 residues. The germline V gene has CDR1 GTSNPN and CDR2 SVGIG (reference sequence). The germline V and J ends were trimmed by 3 bases and 8 bases, with 16 bases remaining between them. Drawing the rest from reference TRBV30 and TRBJ1-2, the complete variable domain is SQTIHQWPATLVQPVGSPLSLECTVEGTSNPNLYWYRQAAGRGLQLLFYSVGIGQISSEVPQNLSASRPQDRQFILSSKKLLLSDSGFYLCAWSVGSPGGYTFGSGTRLTVV.